This T cell receptor (beta chain) was recovered during a study of T-cell reconstitution after alpha-beta-depleted transplantation in children. This clonotype has ten or more counts. Preparation of the TCRbeta library used unique molecular identifiers. TCRdb passed the PCR reads through MiXCR, listing each CDR3 protein once. The sample yields roughly 590,000 distinct CDR3 sequences, approximately 16% seen once. The CDR3 is 13 residues long. Germline V gene lookup returns CDR1 SGHVS and CDR2 FNYEAQ. Trimming took 2 bases from V and 0 from J, leaving 5 bases between them. This clonotype was obtained from a human donor who donated a stem cell graft to a child with acute myeloid leukemia. The chain links TRBV7-6 to TRBJ2-7; D remains ambiguous. Here the sequenced sample was PBMCs from the stem cell graft donor, taken from the stem cell graft. Written as DNA, the CDR3 is TGTGCCAGCAGCTTAACCAACTCCTACGAGCAGTACTTC. Translating it yields CASSLTNSYEQYF.